Below are 3 T cell receptor beta chains sequenced from a single sample in a study of blood T cell repertoires in COVID-19 (TCRdb year 2020). Library method: the immunoSEQ multiplex PCR assay. Held by TCRdb, this immuneACCESS table contains in-frame sequences only and omits some clones. Under half of the omission traces to an unresolved V gene where checked; the cause of the rest is unknown. The sample table lists 150,000 to 200,000 clones, around 86% of them with a count of one. The ten biggest clones cover 0.99% of the sample. Sequenced material: peripheral blood. The receptor source for this set is a man aged 18 to 35 with acute or convalescent COVID-19.

The chain carries TRBV2 and TRBJ2-3; 7 nucleotides align to TRBD2. Trimming cost V 7 bases and J 3 bases; bases outside gene matches: 7. Germline values: CDR1 SNHLY, CDR2 FYNNEI. The CDR3 runs 14 residues. The CDR3 loop is CASIIFGGTDTQYF. The CDR3 DNA reads as TGTGCCAGCATTATCTTCGGGGGGACAGATACGCAGTATTTT.

The rearrangement joins TRBV10-3 to TRBJ1-2, with D tentatively TRBD1 (6 bases). Germline V lookup: CDR1 ENHRY, CDR2 SYGVKD. The CDR3 has 12 residues. Between the trimmed V and J ends, which lost 2 bases and 7 bases, there was a span of 8 bases. The CDR3 is CAISEDRSGYTF. The CDR3 DNA follows: TGTGCCATCAGTGAGGACAGGAGTGGCTACACCTTC.

The genes are TRBV6-5 and TRBJ1-1, with a possible D match to TRBD1 (5 bases). Looked up from germline, CDR1 is MNHEY and CDR2 is SVGAGI. Trimming removed 7 bases at V and 3 bases at J, with 18 bases between. The CDR3 sequence is 15 residues long. CDR3 nucleotides: TGTGCCAGCACCAAGGACTGGGGGAGGGACACTGAAGCTTTCTTT. Translated: CASTKDWGRDTEAFF.